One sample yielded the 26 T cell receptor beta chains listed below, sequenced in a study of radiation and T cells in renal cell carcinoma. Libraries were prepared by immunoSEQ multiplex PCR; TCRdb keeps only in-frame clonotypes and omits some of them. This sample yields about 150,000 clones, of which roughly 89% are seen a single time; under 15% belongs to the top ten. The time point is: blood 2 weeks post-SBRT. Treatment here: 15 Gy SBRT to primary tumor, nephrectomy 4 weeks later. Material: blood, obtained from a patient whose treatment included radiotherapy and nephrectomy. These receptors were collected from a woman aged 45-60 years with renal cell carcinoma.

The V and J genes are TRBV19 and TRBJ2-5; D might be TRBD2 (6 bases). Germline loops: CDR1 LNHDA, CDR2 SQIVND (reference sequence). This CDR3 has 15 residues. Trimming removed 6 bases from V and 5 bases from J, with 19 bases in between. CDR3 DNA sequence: TGTGCCAGTAGCGAGAAGACTAGAAGCTGGGAGACCCAGTACTTC. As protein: CASSEKTRSWETQYF.

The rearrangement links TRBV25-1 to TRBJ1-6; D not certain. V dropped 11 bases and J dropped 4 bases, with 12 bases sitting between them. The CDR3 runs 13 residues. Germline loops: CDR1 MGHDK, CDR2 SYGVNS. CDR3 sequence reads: CAGTSFYNSPLHF. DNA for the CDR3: TGTGCCGGCACCTCCTTTTATAATTCACCCCTCCACTTT.

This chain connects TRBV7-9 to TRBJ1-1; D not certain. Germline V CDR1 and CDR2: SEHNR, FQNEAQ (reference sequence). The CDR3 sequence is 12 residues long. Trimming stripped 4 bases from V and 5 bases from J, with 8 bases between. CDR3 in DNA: TGTGCCAGCAGCTACGAGGGAACTGAAGCTTTCTTT. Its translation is CASSYEGTEAFF. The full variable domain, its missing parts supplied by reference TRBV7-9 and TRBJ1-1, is DTGVSQNPRHKITKRGQNVTFRCDPISEHNRLYWYRQTLGQGPEFLTYFQNEAQLEKSRLLSDRFSAERPKGSFSTLEIQRTEQGDSAMYLCASSYEGTEAFFGQGTRLTVV.

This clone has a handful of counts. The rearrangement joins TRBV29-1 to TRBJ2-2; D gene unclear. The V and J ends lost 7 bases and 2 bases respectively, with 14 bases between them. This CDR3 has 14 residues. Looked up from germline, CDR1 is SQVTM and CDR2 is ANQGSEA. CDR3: CSAAVGGNTGELFF. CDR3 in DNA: TGCAGCGCGGCAGTGGGCGGAAACACCGGGGAGCTGTTTTTT.

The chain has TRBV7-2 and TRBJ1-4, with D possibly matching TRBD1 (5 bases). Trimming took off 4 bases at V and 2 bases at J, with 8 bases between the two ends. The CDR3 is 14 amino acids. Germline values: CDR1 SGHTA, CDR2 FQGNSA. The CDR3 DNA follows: TGTGCCAGCAGCTCAAGGGGCACTAATGAAAAACTGTTTTTT. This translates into CASSSRGTNEKLFF.

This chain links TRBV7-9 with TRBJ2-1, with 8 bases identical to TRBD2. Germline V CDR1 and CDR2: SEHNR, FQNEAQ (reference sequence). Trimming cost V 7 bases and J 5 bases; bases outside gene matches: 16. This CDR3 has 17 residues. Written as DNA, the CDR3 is TGTGCCAGCATAGACTCGGGGGGGCTCGGTTTCCACAATGAGCAGTTCTTC. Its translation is CASIDSGGLGFHNEQFF.

Here the CDR3 reads CASSSLSRGTSGELFF. The CDR3, as DNA: TGCGCCAGCAGCTCCCTTTCGCGGGGTACGTCCGGGGAGCTGTTTTTT. The rearrangement links TRBV5-1 to TRBJ2-2, with D tentatively TRBD2 (6 bases). There are 16 residues in the CDR3. Trimming took 3 bases from V and 6 from J, leaving 18 bases between them. Germline CDR1 reads SGHRS; CDR2 reads YFSETQ.

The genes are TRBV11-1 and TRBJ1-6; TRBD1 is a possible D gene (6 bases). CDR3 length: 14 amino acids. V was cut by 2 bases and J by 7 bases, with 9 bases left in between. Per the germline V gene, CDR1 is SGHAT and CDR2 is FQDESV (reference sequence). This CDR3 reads CASSLQGGNSPLHF. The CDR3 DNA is TGTGCCAGCAGCTTACAAGGGGGGAATTCACCCCTCCACTTT.

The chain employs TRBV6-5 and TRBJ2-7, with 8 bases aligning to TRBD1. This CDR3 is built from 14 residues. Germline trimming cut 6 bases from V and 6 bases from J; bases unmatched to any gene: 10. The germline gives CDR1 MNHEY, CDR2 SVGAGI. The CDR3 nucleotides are TGTGCCAGCAGAAAGAGACAGGGGAGGAGCGAGCAGTACTTC. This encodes CASRKRQGRSEQYF.

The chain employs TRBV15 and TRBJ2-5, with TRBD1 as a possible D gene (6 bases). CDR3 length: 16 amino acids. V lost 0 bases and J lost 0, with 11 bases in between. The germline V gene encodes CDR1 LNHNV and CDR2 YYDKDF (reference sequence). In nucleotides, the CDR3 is TGTGCCACCAGCAGAGATCTAGGGGGTTACCAAGAGACCCAGTACTTC. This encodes CATSRDLGGYQETQYF.

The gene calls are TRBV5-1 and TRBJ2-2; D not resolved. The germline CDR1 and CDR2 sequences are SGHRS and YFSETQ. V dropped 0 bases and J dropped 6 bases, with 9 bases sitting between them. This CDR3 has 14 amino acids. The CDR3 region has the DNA TGCGCCAGCAGCTTGGACCGGTCGTCCGGGGAGCTGTTTTTT. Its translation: CASSLDRSSGELFF.

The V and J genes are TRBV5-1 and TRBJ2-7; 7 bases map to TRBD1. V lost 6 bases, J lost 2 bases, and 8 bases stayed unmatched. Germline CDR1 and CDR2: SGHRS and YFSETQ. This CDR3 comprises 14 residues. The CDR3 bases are TGCGCCAGCAATCTCGGGACAGTACCCTACGAGCAGTACTTC. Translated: CASNLGTVPYEQYF.

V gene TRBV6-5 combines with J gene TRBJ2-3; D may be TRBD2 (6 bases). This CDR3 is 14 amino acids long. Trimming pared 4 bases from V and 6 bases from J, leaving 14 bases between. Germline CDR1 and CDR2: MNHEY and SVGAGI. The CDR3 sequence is CASSLSGLTDTQYF. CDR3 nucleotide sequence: TGTGCCAGCAGTTTATCCGGACTAACGGATACGCAGTATTTT.

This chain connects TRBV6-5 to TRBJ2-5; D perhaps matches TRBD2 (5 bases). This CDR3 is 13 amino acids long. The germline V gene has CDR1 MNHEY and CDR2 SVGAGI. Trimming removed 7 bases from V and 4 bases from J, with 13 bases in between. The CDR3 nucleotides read TGTGCCAGCACCCCCGGTCGGGGAGAGACCCAGTACTTC. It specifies CASTPGRGETQYF.

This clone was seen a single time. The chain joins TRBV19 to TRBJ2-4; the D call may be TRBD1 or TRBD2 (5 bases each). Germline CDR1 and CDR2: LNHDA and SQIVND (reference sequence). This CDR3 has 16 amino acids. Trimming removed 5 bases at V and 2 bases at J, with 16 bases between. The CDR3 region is CASSEPGTATKNIQYF. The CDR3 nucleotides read TGTGCCAGTAGTGAACCTGGGACCGCAACCAAAAACATTCAGTACTTC.

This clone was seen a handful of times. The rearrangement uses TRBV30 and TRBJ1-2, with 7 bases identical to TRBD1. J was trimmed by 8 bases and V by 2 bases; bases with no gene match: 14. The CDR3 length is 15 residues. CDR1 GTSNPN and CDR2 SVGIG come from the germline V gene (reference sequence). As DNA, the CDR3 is TGTGCCTGGAGTCTCTTGACAGGGAGCAGCAGAGGCTACACCTTC. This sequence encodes CAWSLLTGSSRGYTF.

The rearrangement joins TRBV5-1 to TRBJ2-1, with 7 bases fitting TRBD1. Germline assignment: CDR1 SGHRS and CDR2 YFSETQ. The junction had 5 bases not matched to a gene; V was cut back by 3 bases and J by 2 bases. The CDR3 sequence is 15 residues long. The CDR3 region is CASSSIGTAYNEQFF. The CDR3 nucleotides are TGCGCCAGCAGCTCCATCGGGACAGCCTACAATGAGCAGTTCTTC.

For the CDR3, the DNA is TGCGCCAGCAGCTCCCGAGGGACAGGGGGCAGCTCTGGGGCCAACGTCCTGACTTTC. Protein sequence: CASSSRGTGGSSGANVLTF. The V and J genes are TRBV5-1 and TRBJ2-6; 12 bases are a match to TRBD1. The germline gives CDR1 SGHRS, CDR2 YFSETQ. The CDR3 length is 19 residues. Losses at the gene ends were 3 bases for V and 0 bases for J; bases not matched to a gene: 7.

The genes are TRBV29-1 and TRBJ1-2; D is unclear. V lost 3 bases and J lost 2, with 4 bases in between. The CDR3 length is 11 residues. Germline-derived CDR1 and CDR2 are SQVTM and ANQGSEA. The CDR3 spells CSVDENYGYTF. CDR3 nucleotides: TGCAGCGTTGACGAGAACTATGGCTACACCTTC.

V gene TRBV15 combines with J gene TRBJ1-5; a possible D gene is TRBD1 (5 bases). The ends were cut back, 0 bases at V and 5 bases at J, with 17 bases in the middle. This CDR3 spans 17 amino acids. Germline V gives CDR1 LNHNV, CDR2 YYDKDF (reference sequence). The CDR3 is CATSRESAGTHYQPQHF. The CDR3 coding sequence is TGTGCCACCAGCAGAGAATCGGCCGGGACCCACTATCAGCCCCAGCATTTT.

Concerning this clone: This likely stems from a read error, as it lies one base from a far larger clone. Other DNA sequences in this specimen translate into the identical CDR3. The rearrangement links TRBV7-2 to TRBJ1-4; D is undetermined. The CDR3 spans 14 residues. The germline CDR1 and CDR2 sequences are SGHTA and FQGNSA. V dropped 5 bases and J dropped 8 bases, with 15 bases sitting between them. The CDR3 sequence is CASSQDLRSEKLFF. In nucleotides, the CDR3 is TGTGCCAGCAGCCAAGACCTACGGTCGGAAAAACTGTTTTTT. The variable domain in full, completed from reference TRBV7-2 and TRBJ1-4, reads GAGVSQSPSNKVTEKGKDVELRCDPISGHTALYWYRQSLGQGLEFLIYFQGNSAPDKSGLPSDRFSAERTGGSVSTLTIQRTQQEDSAVYLCASSQDLRSEKLFFGSGTQLSVL.

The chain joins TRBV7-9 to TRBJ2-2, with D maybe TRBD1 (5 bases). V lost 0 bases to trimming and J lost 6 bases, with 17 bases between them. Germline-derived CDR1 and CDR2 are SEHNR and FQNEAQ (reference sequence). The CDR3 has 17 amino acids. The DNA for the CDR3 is TGTGCCAGCAGCTTAGCAGACAGTAGTGAACGCCCCGGGGAGCTGTTTTTT. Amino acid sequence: CASSLADSSERPGELFF.

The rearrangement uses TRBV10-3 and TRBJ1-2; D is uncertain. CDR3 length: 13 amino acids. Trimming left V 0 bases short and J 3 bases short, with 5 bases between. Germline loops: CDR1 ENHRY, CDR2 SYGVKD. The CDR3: CAISESAYYGYTF. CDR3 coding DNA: TGTGCCATCAGTGAGTCGGCCTACTATGGCTACACCTTC.

CDR3 sequence: CASSPTIAGMSTDTQYF. In nucleotides, the CDR3 is TGCGCCAGCAGCCCTACAATAGCGGGGATGAGCACAGATACGCAGTATTTT. This rearrangement joins TRBV5-1 to TRBJ2-3, with 8 positions matching TRBD2. CDR3 size: 17 residues. The J segment lost 0 bases and the V segment lost 4 bases, leaving 10 bases of the junction unmatched. Germline V gene data show CDR1 as SGHRS and CDR2 as YFSETQ. The whole variable domain, remainder taken from reference TRBV5-1 and TRBJ2-3, is KAGVTQTPRYLIKTRGQQVTLSCSPISGHRSVSWYQQTPGQGLQFLFEYFSETQRNKGNFPGRFSGRQFSNSRSEMNVSTLELGDSALYLCASSPTIAGMSTDTQYFGPGTRLTVL.

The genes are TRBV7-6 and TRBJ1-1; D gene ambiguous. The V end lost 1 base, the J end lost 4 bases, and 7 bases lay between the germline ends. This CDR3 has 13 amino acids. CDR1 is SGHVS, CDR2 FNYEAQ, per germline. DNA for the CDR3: TGTGCCAGCAGCTTAGAACGGGGCACTGAAGCTTTCTTT. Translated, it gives CASSLERGTEAFF.

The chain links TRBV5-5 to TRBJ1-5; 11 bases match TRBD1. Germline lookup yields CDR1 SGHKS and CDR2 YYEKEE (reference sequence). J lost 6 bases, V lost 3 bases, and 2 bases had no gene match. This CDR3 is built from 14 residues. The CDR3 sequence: CASSWTGGSQPQHF. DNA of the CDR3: TGTGCCAGCAGCTGGACAGGGGGCAGTCAGCCCCAGCATTTT.